These T cell receptor beta chains were read from a single sample in a study of shared clonotypes between healthy human individuals. TCRdb's copy holds only in-frame clones and misses some; the assay was immunoSEQ multiplex PCR. Of about 710,000 clones listed, around 70% are singletons. Sequenced: memory CD4+ T cells sorted from blood. The receptors were sampled from a woman aged 30 to 39 in good health. Each CDR3 is given with its conserved first and last residue. Each record gives: clone size, V gene, D gene, J gene, CDR3 DNA, CDR3 protein. A D gene is named only where the DNA matches it firmly. Size is omitted from some rows. Given values are once, few, many or a class for expanded clones.

abundance: few
v_gene: TRBV19
d_gene: TRBD1
j_gene: TRBJ2-2
CDR3nt: TGTGCCAGTAGCGGGACAGGGGGCGCCGGGGAGCTGTTTTTT
CDR3aa: CASSGTGGAGELFF

abundance: few
v_gene: TRBV28
d_gene: TRBD1
j_gene: TRBJ2-7
CDR3nt: TGTGCCAGCAGTTCAACGGGACAGGGTTACGAGCAGTACTTC
CDR3aa: CASSSTGQGYEQYF

abundance: .
v_gene: TRBV5-1
d_gene: .
j_gene: TRBJ2-1
CDR3nt: TGCGCCAGCAGCTTAACGGGGCTCTCCTACAATGAGCAGTTCTTC
CDR3aa: CASSLTGLSYNEQFF

abundance: .
v_gene: TRBV7-6
d_gene: .
j_gene: TRBJ1-3
CDR3nt: TGTGCCAGCAGCCCAGGGTATTCTGGTCGAAACACCATATATTTT
CDR3aa: CASSPGYSGRNTIYF

abundance: .
v_gene: TRBV5-4
d_gene: .
j_gene: TRBJ1-2
CDR3nt: TGTGCCAGCAGCTCAGCCCGGGACACGCCTGGCTACACCTTC
CDR3aa: CASSSARDTPGYTF

abundance: few
v_gene: TRBV5-1
d_gene: .
j_gene: TRBJ2-7
CDR3nt: TGCGCCAGCAAGCGGACTATCAACGGCGAGCAGTACTTC
CDR3aa: CASKRTINGEQYF

abundance: .
v_gene: TRBV4-1
d_gene: .
j_gene: TRBJ2-1
CDR3nt: TGCGCCAGCAGCTTGCCGGGGGTCAAAGGTAGCTATGAGCAGTTCTTC
CDR3aa: CASSLPGVKGSYEQFF

abundance: many
v_gene: TRBV7-3
d_gene: TRBD2
j_gene: TRBJ2-1
CDR3nt: TGTGCCAGCATAGCGGGAGGGCCTAGCAATGAGCAGTTCTTC
CDR3aa: CASIAGGPSNEQFF

abundance: .
v_gene: TRBV7-6
d_gene: TRBD2
j_gene: TRBJ2-5
CDR3nt: TGTGCCAGCAGCTTAGGTAGCGGGGGGCTCAACCAAGTGGCCCAGTACTTC
CDR3aa: CASSLGSGGLNQVAQYF

abundance: .
v_gene: TRBV10-1
d_gene: .
j_gene: TRBJ2-3
CDR3nt: TGCGCCAGCAGTCCACAGGGAACCTCAGATACGCAGTATTTT
CDR3aa: CASSPQGTSDTQYF

abundance: many
v_gene: TRBV19
d_gene: .
j_gene: TRBJ1-5
CDR3nt: TGTGCCAGTAGGGAGGATGGCAATCAGCCCCAGCATTTT
CDR3aa: CASREDGNQPQHF

abundance: .
v_gene: TRBV9
d_gene: .
j_gene: TRBJ2-5
CDR3nt: TGTGCCAGCAGCGTAACAGGGCGAGAGACCCAGTACTTC
CDR3aa: CASSVTGRETQYF

abundance: .
v_gene: TRBV5-1
d_gene: .
j_gene: TRBJ1-2
CDR3nt: TGCGCCAGCAGCACAGGGCCAAACTATGGCTACACCTTC
CDR3aa: CASSTGPNYGYTF

abundance: once
v_gene: TRBV4-1
d_gene: .
j_gene: TRBJ1-5
CDR3nt: TGCGCCAGCAGCCTTCGGGACGGAGACAATCAGCCCCAGCATTTT
CDR3aa: CASSLRDGDNQPQHF

abundance: once
v_gene: TRBV18
d_gene: TRBD1
j_gene: TRBJ2-1
CDR3nt: TGTGCCAGCTCACAGGGGGCGGATGAGCAGTTCTTC
CDR3aa: CASSQGADEQFF

abundance: many
v_gene: TRBV11-3
d_gene: .
j_gene: TRBJ2-1
CDR3nt: TGTGCCAGCAGCTTCACAGCGGTCTCCTACAATGAGCAGTTCTTC
CDR3aa: CASSFTAVSYNEQFF

abundance: .
v_gene: TRBV18
d_gene: TRBD1
j_gene: TRBJ2-2
CDR3nt: TGTGCCAGCTCACCCAGGACAGGGCCAAACACCGGGGAGCTGTTTTTT
CDR3aa: CASSPRTGPNTGELFF